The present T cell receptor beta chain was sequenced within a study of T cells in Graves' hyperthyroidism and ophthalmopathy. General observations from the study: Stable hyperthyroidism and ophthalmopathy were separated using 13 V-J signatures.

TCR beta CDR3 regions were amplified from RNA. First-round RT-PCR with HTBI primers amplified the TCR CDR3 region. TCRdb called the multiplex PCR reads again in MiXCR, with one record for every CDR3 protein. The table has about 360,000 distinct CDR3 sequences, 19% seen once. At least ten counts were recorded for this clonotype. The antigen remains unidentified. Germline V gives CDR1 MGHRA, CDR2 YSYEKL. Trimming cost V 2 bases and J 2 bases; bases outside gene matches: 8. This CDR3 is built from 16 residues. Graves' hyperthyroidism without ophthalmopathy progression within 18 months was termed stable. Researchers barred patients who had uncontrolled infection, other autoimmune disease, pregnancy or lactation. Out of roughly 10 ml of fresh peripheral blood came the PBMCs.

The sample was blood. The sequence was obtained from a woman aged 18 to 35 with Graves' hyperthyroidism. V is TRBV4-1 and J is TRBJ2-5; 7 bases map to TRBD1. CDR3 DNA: TGCGCCAGCAGCCAAACCCAACAGGGGCGGCAAGAGACCCAGTACTTC. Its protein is CASSQTQQGRQETQYF.